This T cell receptor (beta chain) was sequenced in a study of OX40 agonist ivuxolimab in advanced cancers. Study-wide results and caveats: The study did not work out the antigen specificity of the expanded peripheral T cells. Patients with a partial response at 0.1-3.0 mg/kg had among the lowest clonal expansion. Expanded clones were, on average, more numerous in CD8+ T cells than in CD4+.

As to this clone: Antigen unknown.

Patients were ineligible given autoimmune disease history or systemic immunosuppression. CDR3 length: 16 amino acids. Trimming shortened V by 3 bases and J by 0 bases, and 15 bases separated the two germline ends. CDR1 is SGHRS and CDR2 is YFSETQ in the germline V gene. Assay used: immunoSEQ multiplex PCR; TCRdb lists only in-frame clones, some missing. The sample lists fewer than 70,000 clones; about nine tenths were seen once. The chain combines TRBV5-1 with TRBJ2-5; D call uncertain. Sequencing was performed on CD4+ or CD8+ T cells sorted from blood, taken in a trial of the OX40 agonist ivuxolimab. The clonotype comes from an adult with an advanced solid tumor such as melanoma, head and neck, liver or kidney cancer. The CDR3 bases are TGCGCCAGCAGCTCCCTTCCGGGTTCCCACCAAGAGACCCAGTACTTC. Translated, it gives CASSSLPGSHQETQYF.